The rows below give T cell receptor beta chains drawn from one sample of a study of human T cells and chemical hapten exposure. TCRdb reprocessed the RACE reads with MiXCR, giving one entry per CDR3 protein. The sample shows about 82,000 distinct CDR3 sequences, over 7% of them seen only once. Sequencing was performed on whole blood. The receptors originated from a male donor in good health. Some clones in this sample may be carry-over from other donors' samples. Each CDR3 is given with its conserved first and last residue. D genes are given only for firm matches. Some rows mark clone size as missing; the rest say once, few, many or name a class of expanded clone.

V gene,D gene,clone size,J gene,CDR3 protein,CDR3 DNA
TRBV10-3,TRBD1,-,TRBJ1-1,CAISGGQGAGNTEAFF,TGTGCCATCAGTGGCGGACAGGGGGCTGGAAACACTGAAGCTTTCTTT
TRBV4-3,TRBD1,few,TRBJ2-1,CASSQGHRGSYNEQFF,TGCGCCAGCAGCCAAGGTCACAGGGGGTCCTACAATGAGCAGTTCTTC
TRBV3-1,-,few,TRBJ2-5,CASSQFPGSQETQYF,TGTGCCAGCAGCCAATTTCCGGGTAGCCAAGAGACCCAGTACTTC
TRBV4-1,-,-,TRBJ2-7,CASSQDLVSSYEQNF,TGCGCCAGCAGCCAAGATTTGGTCAGCTCCTACGAGCAGAACTTC
TRBV9,TRBD1,few,TRBJ2-7,CASSAGDSSYEQYF,TGTGCCAGCAGCGCTGGGGACAGCTCCTACGAGCAGTACTTC
TRBV7-8,-,-,TRBJ1-3,CASSLGGLASGNTIYF,TGTGCCAGCAGCTTAGGAGGGTTAGCCTCTGGAAACACCATATATTTT
TRBV6-2/TRBV6-3,-,many,TRBJ1-1,CASSSAENTEAFF,TGTGCCAGCAGTTCTGCGGAGAACACTGAAGCTTTCTTT
TRBV5-1,TRBD1,-,TRBJ1-1,CASSSTGGRDLGTEAFF,TGCGCCAGCAGCTCAACAGGGGGGAGAGATTTGGGCACTGAAGCTTTCTTT
TRBV19,-,few,TRBJ1-2,CASRTGSGGYTF,TGTGCCAGCCGGACGGGAAGCGGTGGCTACACCTTC
TRBV20-1,TRBD2,few,TRBJ2-7,CSATPSGSGDEQYF,TGCAGTGCGACCCCAAGCGGGAGCGGGGACGAGCAGTACTTC
TRBV7-2,TRBD1,-,TRBJ2-7,CASSFRPGQKWEQYF,TGTGCCAGCAGCTTCCGTCCGGGACAGAAATGGGAGCAGTACTTC
TRBV4-1,-,many,TRBJ2-7,CASSQDTGLRYEQYF,TGCGCCAGCAGCCAAGATACTGGGTTACGCTACGAGCAGTACTTC
TRBV7-2,-,many,TRBJ2-6,CASSSRRGANVLTF,TGTGCCAGCAGCTCCAGGCGAGGGGCCAACGTCCTGACTTTC
TRBV7-2,-,few,TRBJ2-1,CASSQFDEQFF,TGTGCCAGCAGTCAATTCGATGAGCAGTTCTTC
TRBV5-1,-,many,TRBJ1-5,CASSTDWGNQPQHF,TGCGCCAGCAGCACAGACTGGGGCAATCAGCCCCAGCATTTT
TRBV4-2,-,few,TRBJ2-3,CASSQDGAGTDTQYF,TGTGCCAGCAGCCAAGATGGCGCTGGCACAGATACGCAGTATTTT
TRBV28,TRBD1,-,TRBJ2-3,CASSSLDREGNTQYF,TGTGCCAGCAGCTCCCTGGACAGGGAAGGAAATACGCAGTATTTT
TRBV6-5,-,few,TRBJ2-7,CASSSGWIGPNEQYF,TGTGCCAGCAGTTCGGGGTGGATAGGCCCCAACGAGCAGTACTTC
TRBV6-2/TRBV6-3,-,many,TRBJ2-1,CASRPVGRSRSYNEQFF,TGTGCCAGTCGACCAGTGGGAAGGTCCCGCTCCTACAATGAGCAGTTCTTC
TRBV7-9,TRBD2,few,TRBJ2-1,CASSLSGAYNEQFF,TGTGCCAGCAGCCTCAGCGGGGCCTACAATGAGCAGTTCTTC
TRBV27,TRBD2,many,TRBJ2-5,CASSSFGTSETQYF,TGTGCCAGCAGTTCGTTTGGGACTAGCGAGACCCAGTACTTC
TRBV29-1,TRBD1,-,TRBJ1-1,CSAKGQMNTEAFF,TGCAGCGCAAAGGGACAGATGAACACTGAAGCTTTCTTT
TRBV11-2,TRBD2,many,TRBJ2-3,CASSLDPAGTDTQYF,TGTGCCAGCAGCTTAGACCCAGCGGGAACAGATACGCAGTATTTT
TRBV6-1,TRBD2,-,TRBJ2-7,CASSELAGGSYEQYF,TGTGCCAGCAGTGAACTAGCGGGGGGCTCCTACGAGCAGTACTTC
TRBV20-1,-,few,TRBJ2-1,CSASSQGNYNEQFF,TGCAGTGCTAGTAGTCAGGGGAACTACAATGAGCAGTTCTTC
TRBV2,-,few,TRBJ1-2,CASSEALREEWSYGYTF,TGTGCCAGCAGTGAAGCGCTGAGGGAGGAATGGTCTTATGGCTACACCTTC
TRBV27,TRBD1,few,TRBJ2-5,CASRRQGSQETQYF,TGTGCCAGCAGACGACAGGGATCGCAAGAGACCCAGTACTTC
TRBV19,-,-,TRBJ2-5,CASSIGSGSQETQYF,TGTGCCAGTAGTATAGGCTCAGGCAGCCAAGAGACCCAGTACTTC
TRBV29-1,-,few,TRBJ2-5,CSVEGQIPETQYF,TGCAGCGTTGAAGGTCAAATACCAGAGACCCAGTACTTC
TRBV20-1,-,-,TRBJ1-6,CSARPKSSSYNSPLHF,TGCAGTGCTAGGCCTAAGTCGAGCTCCTATAATTCACCCCTCCACTTT
TRBV11-3,TRBD2,-,TRBJ2-7,CASSRTSMHEQYF,TGTGCCAGCAGCCGGACTAGCATGCACGAGCAGTACTTC
TRBV3-1,TRBD2,-,TRBJ2-4,CASSQDSLAAPFPNIQYF,TGTGCCAGCAGCCAAGATTCCCTAGCGGCACCCTTTCCAAACATTCAGTACTTC
TRBV3-1,-,few,TRBJ1-5,CASSQGNGQPQHF,TGTGCCAGCAGCCAGGGGAATGGTCAGCCCCAGCATTTT
TRBV18,-,few,TRBJ1-5,CASSPIPGPRDQPQHF,TGTGCCAGCTCACCTATTCCGGGGCCCCGCGATCAGCCCCAGCATTTT
TRBV10-3,TRBD1,-,TRBJ2-7,CAIRTTGRSYEQYF,TGTGCCATCAGGACGACAGGGCGCTCCTACGAGCAGTACTTC
TRBV2,-,-,TRBJ1-5,CASSEKRGWSNQPQHF,TGTGCCAGCAGTGAAAAGAGGGGATGGAGCAATCAGCCCCAGCATTTT
TRBV7-3,-,-,TRBJ2-2,CASSLRGRTGELFF,TGTGCCAGCAGCTTGAGGGGGAGAACCGGGGAGCTGTTTTTT
TRBV25-1,-,-,TRBJ1-5,CASSEWDSNQPQHF,TGTGCCAGCAGTGAATGGGATAGCAATCAGCCCCAGCATTTT
TRBV4-1,TRBD1,-,TRBJ1-5,CASSRYLGQGNQPQHF,TGCGCCAGCAGCCGATATCTGGGACAGGGGAATCAGCCCCAGCATTTT